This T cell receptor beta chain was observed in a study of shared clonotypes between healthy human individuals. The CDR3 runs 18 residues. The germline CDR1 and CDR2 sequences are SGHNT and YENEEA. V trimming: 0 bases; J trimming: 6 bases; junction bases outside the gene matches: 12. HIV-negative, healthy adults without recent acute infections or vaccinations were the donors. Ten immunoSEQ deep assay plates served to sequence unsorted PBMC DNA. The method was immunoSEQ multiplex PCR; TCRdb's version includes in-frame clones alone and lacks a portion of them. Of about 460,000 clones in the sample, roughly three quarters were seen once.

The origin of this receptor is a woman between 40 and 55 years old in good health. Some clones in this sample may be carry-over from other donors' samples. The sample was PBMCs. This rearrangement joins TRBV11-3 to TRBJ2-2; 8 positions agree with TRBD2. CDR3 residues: CASSLEGPGAGVAGELFF. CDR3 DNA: TGTGCCAGCAGCTTAGAAGGACCTGGAGCGGGAGTTGCCGGGGAGCTGTTTTTT.